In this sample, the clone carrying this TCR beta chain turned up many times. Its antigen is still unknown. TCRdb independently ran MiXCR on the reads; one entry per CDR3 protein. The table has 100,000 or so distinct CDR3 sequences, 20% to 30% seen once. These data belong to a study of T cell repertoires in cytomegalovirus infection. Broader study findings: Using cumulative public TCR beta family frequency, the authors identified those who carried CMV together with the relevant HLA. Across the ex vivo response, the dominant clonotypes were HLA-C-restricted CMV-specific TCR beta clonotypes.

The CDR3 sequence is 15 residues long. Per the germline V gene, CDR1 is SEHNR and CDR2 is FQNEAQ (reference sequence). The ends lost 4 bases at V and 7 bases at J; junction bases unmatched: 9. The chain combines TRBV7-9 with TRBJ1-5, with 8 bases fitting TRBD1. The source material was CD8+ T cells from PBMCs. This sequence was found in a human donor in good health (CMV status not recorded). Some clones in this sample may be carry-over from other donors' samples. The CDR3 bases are TGTGCCAGCAGCTCCAATGACAGGGGTGGACAGCCCCAGCATTTT. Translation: CASSSNDRGGQPQHF.